These T cell receptor beta chains were read from a single sample in a study of T cells in localized non-small cell lung cancer. Profiling relied on immunoSEQ multiplex PCR, and the TCRdb table lists in-frame clones only, not all of them. The table includes about 59,000 clones, 80% to 95% detected once. The material sequenced was peripheral blood, taken before any cancer treatment. The receptors were gathered from a man aged 35-69 years with stage I lung adenocarcinoma. Each CDR3 is given without its conserved first and last residue.

>TRBV18|TRBJ1-4
ASSPLGDEKLF
>TRBV4-2|TRBJ1-5
ASSQDPADRGQPQH
>TRBV2|TRBJ2-1
ASTDRAYNEQF
>TRBV5-1|TRBJ2-5
ASSAWPPSGGDETQY
>TRBV5-4|TRBJ2-1
ASSLAAPGGEQF
>TRBV27|TRBJ2-3
AIPRLVLDGDTQY
>TRBV7-3|TRBJ2-2
ASSSQTGYNTGELF
>TRBV11-2|TRBJ2-7
ASSLGQGIFYEQY
>TRBV19|TRBJ2-1
ASSMDRGTYEQF
>TRBV7-2|TRBJ2-7
ASSPRTGTGYEQY
>TRBV27|TRBJ2-3
ASTSWRVDTQY
>TRBV19|TRBJ1-1
ASRKRTANTEAF
>TRBV5-5|TRBJ2-7
ASSLTPGTETYEQY
>TRBV7-2|TRBJ2-7
ASRSPGSSYEQY
>TRBV30|TRBJ2-7
AWIPGQGSYEQY
>TRBV4-3|TRBJ2-1
ASSQNRDWYNEQF
>TRBV5-1|TRBJ1-1
ASSIDGRNTEAF